A single sample gave rise to the 13 T cell receptor beta chains below, sequenced in a study of T cell repertoires in cytomegalovirus infection. Each CDR3 protein is one row after TCRdb ran MiXCR on the reads. Here the sample spans hundreds of thousands of distinct CDR3 sequences, 20% to 25% being singletons. The sequencing sample was made of CD8+ T cells from PBMCs. These receptors were collected from a human donor in good health (CMV status not recorded). Some clones in this sample may be carry-over from other donors' samples.

This chain links TRBV10-1 with TRBJ2-7; the match to TRBD2 covers 12 bases. With 1 base clipped from V and 7 bases from J, the junction kept 5 bases outside the gene matches. The germline V gene has CDR1 WNHNN and CDR2 SYGVQD (reference sequence). The length of the CDR3 is 15 residues. The CDR3 DNA follows: TGCGCCAGCAGTGAGTGGACTAGCGGGGAAGGAGAGCAGTACTTC. It translates to CASSEWTSGEGEQYF.

This clonotype was counted a few times. The V and J genes are TRBV7-9 and TRBJ2-5; 7 bases fit TRBD1. J lost 4 bases, V lost 5 bases, and 10 bases had no gene match. The CDR3 contains 15 residues. Germline values: CDR1 SEHNR, CDR2 FQNEAQ (reference sequence). CDR3 coding DNA: TGTGCCAGCAGCCCCCGGGGCAGGGACAGAGAGACCCAGTACTTC. This sequence encodes CASSPRGRDRETQYF.

The chain uses TRBV11-2 and TRBJ2-6; tentatively, D is TRBD1 (6 bases). Per germline, CDR1 SGHAT and CDR2 FQNNGV. This CDR3 has 16 amino acids. The V and J ends lost 10 bases and 0 bases respectively, with 16 bases between them. The CDR3 loop reads CATPDRSFSGANVLTF. For the CDR3, the DNA is TGTGCCACCCCCGACAGGTCCTTCTCTGGGGCCAACGTCCTGACTTTC.

The chain carries TRBV29-1 and TRBJ1-2; D uncertain. CDR3 length equals 17 residues. The ends were cut back, 6 bases at V and 0 bases at J, with 23 bases in the middle. CDR1 and CDR2 from the germline V gene are SQVTM and ANQGSEA. The DNA of the CDR3 is TGCAGCGTCCCAGAAGTATCCAAGGAGCCAGCTAACTATGGCTACACCTTC. Amino acid sequence: CSVPEVSKEPANYGYTF.

This clonotype was observed a few times. V and J are TRBV29-1 and TRBJ2-5; D is undetermined. The germline V gene has CDR1 SQVTM and CDR2 ANQGSEA. The CDR3 runs to 15 residues. Between the trimmed V and J ends, which lost 3 bases and 1 base, there was a span of 15 bases. The CDR3 nucleotides read TGCAGCGTTGACCGTCGAAGAGAGTCCCAAGAGACCCAGTACTTC. This gives the protein CSVDRRRESQETQYF.

This clonotype was seen more than once but under ten times. J is TRBJ2-7 and V is TRBV20-1; 10 nucleotides agree with TRBD1. Germline V gives CDR1 DFQATT, CDR2 SNEGSKA (reference sequence). With 3 bases clipped from V and 2 bases from J, the junction kept 4 bases outside the gene matches. This CDR3 region has 14 residues. Written as DNA, the CDR3 is TGCAGTGCTAGTAGGGACAGGGGACCCTACGAGCAGTACTTC. The encoded protein is CSASRDRGPYEQYF.

V and J are TRBV2 and TRBJ2-5, with TRBD2 matching over 8 bases. The CDR3 runs 15 residues. V gave up 10 bases and J gave up 4 bases; unmatched junction bases: 14. In germline, CDR1 is SNHLY, CDR2 FYNNEI. The CDR3 sequence: CAINPGGASGETQYF. Here the CDR3 DNA reads TGTGCCATCAACCCCGGGGGGGCTAGTGGAGAGACCCAGTACTTC. The full variable domain, completed using reference TRBV2 and TRBJ2-5, is EPEVTQTPSHQVTQMGQEVILRCVPISNHLYFYWYRQILGQKVEFLVSFYNNEISEKSEIFDDQFSVERPDGSNFTLKIRSTKLEDSAMYFCAINPGGASGETQYFGPGTRLLVL.

This clonotype was recorded at least ten times. The chain uses TRBV6-2 or TRBV6-3 and TRBJ2-7; D is tentatively TRBD1 or TRBD2 (5 bases each). CDR1 MNHEY and CDR2 SVGEGT come from the germline V gene. The CDR3 length is 14 residues. V lost 9 bases, J lost 1 base, and 16 bases lay in between. This chain's CDR3 is CARFGDDKSYEQYV. CDR3 sequence (DNA): TGTGCCAGATTTGGGGACGACAAATCCTACGAGCAGTACGTC.

Only a few counts were recorded for this clonotype. The rearrangement links TRBV5-1 to TRBJ2-7; 8 positions agree with TRBD1. In germline, CDR1 is SGHRS, CDR2 YFSETQ. This CDR3 spans 14 amino acids. Trimming at V came to 9 bases and at J to 1 base, leaving 9 bases not matched to a gene. DNA for the CDR3: TGCGCCAAGTACCGGGACAGGCGATCCTACGAGCAGTACGTC. Its protein product is CAKYRDRRSYEQYV.

This clonotype has ten or more counts. This chain links TRBV7-2 with TRBJ2-3, with D perhaps TRBD1 or TRBD2 (5 bases each). The germline V gene encodes CDR1 SGHTA and CDR2 FQGNSA. Deletions cut 3 bases from V and 2 bases from J, with 12 bases between. This CDR3 contains 15 residues. Written as DNA, the CDR3 is TGTGCCAGCAGCTTCCCCGGGACCTCCACAGATACGCAGTATTTT. This codes for CASSFPGTSTDTQYF.

This clonotype appeared many times. The chain couples TRBV7-8 to TRBJ2-1, with 11 bases identical to TRBD2. CDR3 length: 14 residues. Trimming took 5 bases from V and 6 from J; bases not matched to a gene: 3. Germline CDR1 is SGHVS and CDR2 is FQNEAQ. The CDR3 is CASSTTSGANEQFF. The CDR3 DNA sequence: TGTGCCAGCAGCACGACTAGCGGGGCCAATGAGCAGTTCTTC.

The V gene is TRBV15, the J gene TRBJ2-7; D is undetermined. V was pared by 5 bases and J by 7 bases, with 12 bases between. The CDR3 consists of 12 residues. CDR1 is LNHNV and CDR2 is YYDKDF in the germline V gene (reference sequence). In nucleotides, the CDR3 is TGTGCCACCAGCCGACTGTCCGGAGAGCAGTACGTC. Amino acid sequence: CATSRLSGEQYV.

The rearrangement uses TRBV10-3 and TRBJ2-7; 10 bases map to TRBD1. Germline V gene lookup returns CDR1 ENHRY and CDR2 SYGVKD. Trimming at V came to 7 bases and at J to 1 base, leaving 7 bases not matched to a gene. This CDR3 is built from 15 residues. CDR3: CAIKETDRGSYEQYF. DNA for the CDR3: TGTGCCATCAAAGAGACGGACAGGGGGTCCTACGAGCAGTACTTC.